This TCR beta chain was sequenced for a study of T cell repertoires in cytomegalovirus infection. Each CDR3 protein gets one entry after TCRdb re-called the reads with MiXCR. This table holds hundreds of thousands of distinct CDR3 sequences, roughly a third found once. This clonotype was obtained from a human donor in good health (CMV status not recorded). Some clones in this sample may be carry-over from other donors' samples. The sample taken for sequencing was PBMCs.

This CDR3 reads CASSPPVGRGNEQFF. Here the CDR3 DNA reads TGTGCCAGCAGTCCCCCGGTTGGGCGTGGCAATGAGCAGTTCTTC. The gene calls are TRBV7-6 and TRBJ2-1, with unresolved D. Germline CDR1 SGHVS, CDR2 FNYEAQ. Trimming stripped 6 bases from V and 6 bases from J, with 18 bases between. This CDR3 contains 15 residues.